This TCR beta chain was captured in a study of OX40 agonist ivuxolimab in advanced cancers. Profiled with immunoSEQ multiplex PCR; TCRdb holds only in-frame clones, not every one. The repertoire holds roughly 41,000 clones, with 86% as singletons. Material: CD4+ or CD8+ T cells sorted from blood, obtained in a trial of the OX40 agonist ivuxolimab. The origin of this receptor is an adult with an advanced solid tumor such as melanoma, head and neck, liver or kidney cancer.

CDR3 region: CASSSRGDRSSYNSPLHF. The DNA for the CDR3 is TGCGCCAGCAGCTCGAGAGGTGACAGGAGCTCCTATAATTCACCCCTCCACTTT. The J gene is TRBJ1-6, the V gene TRBV5-1; possible D gene TRBD1, 6 bases. This CDR3 comprises 18 residues. From germline, CDR1 is SGHRS and CDR2 YFSETQ. V was clipped by 3 bases and J by 0 bases, with 16 bases between them.